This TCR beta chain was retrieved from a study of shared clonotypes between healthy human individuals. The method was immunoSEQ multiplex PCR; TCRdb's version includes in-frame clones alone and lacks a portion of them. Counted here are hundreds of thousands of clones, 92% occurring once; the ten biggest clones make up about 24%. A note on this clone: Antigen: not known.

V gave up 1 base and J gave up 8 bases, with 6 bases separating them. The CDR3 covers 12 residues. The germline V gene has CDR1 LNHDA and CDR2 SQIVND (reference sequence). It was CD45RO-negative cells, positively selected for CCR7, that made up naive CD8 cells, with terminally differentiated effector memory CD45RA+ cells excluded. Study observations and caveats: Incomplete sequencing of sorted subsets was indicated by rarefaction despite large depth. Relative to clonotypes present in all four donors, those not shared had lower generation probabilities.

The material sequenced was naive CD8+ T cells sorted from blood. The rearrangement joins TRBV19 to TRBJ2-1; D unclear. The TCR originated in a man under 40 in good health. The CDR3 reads CASSIVRYEQFF. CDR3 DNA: TGTGCCAGTAGTATAGTCCGGTATGAGCAGTTCTTC.